A selection of T cell receptor beta chains follows, all from one sample in a study of blood T cell repertoires in COVID-19. Sequencing was performed with immunoSEQ multiplex PCR; in TCRdb, only in-frame clones are kept and a portion is missing. The sample holds about 160,000 clones, about four fifths seen once. The sequencing sample was made of PBMCs or T cells enriched from blood (not recorded which). These receptors came from a woman aged 55-69 years who had recovered from COVID-19. The CDR3 runs from the conserved cysteine through the conserved F or W. The D gene is left open where the match is weak. Rows give clone size only sometimes, using once, few, many, or a class for an expanded clone.

j_gene: TRBJ2-3
v_gene: TRBV19
abundance: few
d_gene: TRBD1
CDR3nt: TGTGCCAGTAGTATAGGCCTACAGGGGGATACGCAGTATTTT
CDR3aa: CASSIGLQGDTQYF

j_gene: TRBJ1-1
v_gene: TRBV4-1
abundance: -
d_gene: TRBD1
CDR3nt: TGCGCCAGCAGCCAAGAACACAGGGGGGTAACTGAAGCTTTCTTT
CDR3aa: CASSQEHRGVTEAFF

j_gene: TRBJ2-5
v_gene: TRBV13
abundance: -
d_gene: TRBD1
CDR3nt: TGTGCCAGCAGCCCGGACAGGGCAGAGACCCAGTACTTC
CDR3aa: CASSPDRAETQYF

j_gene: TRBJ2-7
v_gene: TRBV6-5
abundance: -
d_gene: -
CDR3nt: TGTGCCAGCAGTTACTCCGGGTTCACAACCTCCTACGAGCAGTACTTC
CDR3aa: CASSYSGFTTSYEQYF

j_gene: TRBJ1-2
v_gene: TRBV2
abundance: few
d_gene: TRBD1
CDR3nt: TGTGCCAGCACGCAGCAGGGGGTGTTCGGCTACACCTTC
CDR3aa: CASTQQGVFGYTF

j_gene: TRBJ2-5
v_gene: TRBV7-2
abundance: -
d_gene: -
CDR3nt: TGTGCCAGCAGCTTAAACCCGGCCGGGGGAGAGACCCAGTACTTC
CDR3aa: CASSLNPAGGETQYF

j_gene: TRBJ1-6
v_gene: TRBV12-3/TRBV12-4
abundance: -
d_gene: -
CDR3nt: TGTGCCAGCAGGGGGGGGAATTCACCCCTCCACTTT
CDR3aa: CASRGGNSPLHF

j_gene: TRBJ2-7
v_gene: TRBV5-6
abundance: -
d_gene: TRBD1
CDR3nt: TGTGCCAGCAGTTACGTGCGACAGGGCCATGAGGTGCAGTACTTC
CDR3aa: CASSYVRQGHEVQYF

j_gene: TRBJ2-1
v_gene: TRBV4-1
abundance: -
d_gene: -
CDR3nt: TGCGCCAGCAGCCAAGATCCCCCAGGGTACAATGAGCAGTTCTTC
CDR3aa: CASSQDPPGYNEQFF

j_gene: TRBJ2-1
v_gene: TRBV9
abundance: -
d_gene: TRBD2
CDR3nt: TGTGCCAGCAGCGCCGAGTCGGGACTAGCGGGGGCCCCGTACAATGAGCAGTTCTTC
CDR3aa: CASSAESGLAGAPYNEQFF

j_gene: TRBJ1-2
v_gene: TRBV7-9
abundance: -
d_gene: -
CDR3nt: TGTGCCAGCAGCTTAAGTCCGAGGTCGGTGAACTATGGCTACACCTTC
CDR3aa: CASSLSPRSVNYGYTF

j_gene: TRBJ2-7
v_gene: TRBV12-5
abundance: -
d_gene: TRBD2
CDR3nt: TGTGCTAGTGGTTTCCGGCGGGGGACCTTTGAGGAGCAGTACTTC
CDR3aa: CASGFRRGTFEEQYF

j_gene: TRBJ1-1
v_gene: TRBV2
abundance: once
d_gene: TRBD1
CDR3nt: TGTGCCAGCAGTGCTACAGGGGTAAAAGCTGAAGCTTTCTTT
CDR3aa: CASSATGVKAEAFF

j_gene: TRBJ2-2
v_gene: TRBV5-1
abundance: many
d_gene: -
CDR3nt: TGCGCCAGCAGCTTGGGCAGGGTGAACACCGGGGAGCTGTTTTTT
CDR3aa: CASSLGRVNTGELFF

j_gene: TRBJ1-2
v_gene: TRBV11-2
abundance: once
d_gene: TRBD1
CDR3nt: TGTGCCAGCAGCTTAGGGAGGACAGGGGATGGCTACACCTTC
CDR3aa: CASSLGRTGDGYTF

j_gene: TRBJ1-6
v_gene: TRBV10-1
abundance: once
d_gene: -
CDR3nt: TGCGCCAGCAGTGAAGGGAGTTCACCCCTCCACTTT
CDR3aa: CASSEGSSPLHF

j_gene: TRBJ2-7
v_gene: TRBV15
abundance: -
d_gene: -
CDR3nt: TGTGCCACCAGCAGGACACAAATAACCTACGAGCAGTACTTC
CDR3aa: CATSRTQITYEQYF

j_gene: TRBJ1-4
v_gene: TRBV24-1
abundance: -
d_gene: TRBD1
CDR3nt: TGTGCCACCAGTGATTCCAGGGGGCGAGGAGAAAAACTGTTTTTT
CDR3aa: CATSDSRGRGEKLFF

j_gene: TRBJ2-3
v_gene: TRBV2
abundance: -
d_gene: -
CDR3nt: TGTGCCAGCAGCCCTCCCACAGATACGCAGTATTTT
CDR3aa: CASSPPTDTQYF

j_gene: TRBJ2-5
v_gene: TRBV5-4
abundance: -
d_gene: -
CDR3nt: TGTGCCAGCAGCTTGGGTAGCGCGGTGGAGACCCAGTACTTC
CDR3aa: CASSLGSAVETQYF

j_gene: TRBJ1-5
v_gene: TRBV6-2/TRBV6-3
abundance: -
d_gene: -
CDR3nt: TGTGCCAGCAGTTATTACCCGGGGGAGTTCCAGCATTTT
CDR3aa: CASSYYPGEFQHF

j_gene: TRBJ1-1
v_gene: TRBV2
abundance: -
d_gene: TRBD1
CDR3nt: TGTGCCAGCAGTGTAGGCCAGGGGGGAGTCATCACTGAAGCTTTCTTT
CDR3aa: CASSVGQGGVITEAFF

j_gene: TRBJ2-5
v_gene: TRBV3-1/TRBV3-2
abundance: once
d_gene: -
CDR3nt: TGTGCCAGCAGCCAAGGGGCCGGAGGGGCGGAGACCCAGTACTTC
CDR3aa: CASSQGAGGAETQYF

j_gene: TRBJ2-5
v_gene: TRBV7-8
abundance: few
d_gene: TRBD2
CDR3nt: TGTGCCAGCAGCTCGACTAGCGGGGGTGGTGAGACCCAGTACTTC
CDR3aa: CASSSTSGGGETQYF

j_gene: TRBJ2-3
v_gene: TRBV10-2
abundance: -
d_gene: TRBD2
CDR3nt: TGCGCCAGCAGTGTATCAAGCGGGGGGGCAGATACGCAGTATTTT
CDR3aa: CASSVSSGGADTQYF

j_gene: TRBJ1-4
v_gene: TRBV19
abundance: -
d_gene: -
CDR3nt: TGTGCCAGTAGCCGACGACAGAATGAAAAACTGTTTTTT
CDR3aa: CASSRRQNEKLFF

j_gene: TRBJ2-3
v_gene: TRBV9
abundance: once
d_gene: TRBD2
CDR3nt: TGTGCCAGCAGCGTGGGACTAGCGGGGGACACTAGCACAGATACGCAGTATTTT
CDR3aa: CASSVGLAGDTSTDTQYF